The 25 T cell receptor beta chains given below trace back to one sample, sequenced in a study of siplizumab effects on memory and regulatory T cells. Using immunoSEQ multiplex PCR, the repertoire was profiled, and TCRdb retains in-frame clones only, with some absent. Of approximately 46,000 clones in the sample, roughly 92% were seen once. What was sequenced was CD8+ T cells sorted from blood. The receptors come from a human donor in good health.

The V and J genes are TRBV6-4 and TRBJ2-1; possible D gene TRBD2, 5 bases. The V gene lost 0 bases and the J gene lost 0 bases, with 6 bases spanning the gap. The CDR3 spans 15 residues. CDR1 is MRHNA, CDR2 SNTAGT, per germline. CDR3 residues: CASSDSAGSYNEQFF. The CDR3 region has the DNA TGTGCCAGCAGTGACTCCGCGGGCTCCTACAATGAGCAGTTCTTC.

On this clone: The germline gene is not matched at one end of the junction; a read error may be the cause. The chain recombines TRBV4-1 with TRBJ2-7, with TRBD1 identical over 9 bases. The germline gives CDR1 MGHRA, CDR2 YSYEKL. There are 15 residues in the CDR3. The CDR3 here is CASSQGQGLYYEQYF. CDR3 nucleotide sequence: TGCGCCAGCAGTCAAGGACAGGGGCTCTACTACGAGCAGTACTTC.

The chain employs TRBV7-2 and TRBJ2-5, with 7 bases identical to TRBD1. This CDR3 contains 16 residues. J was trimmed by 5 bases and V by 1 base; bases with no gene match: 10. The V gene's germline CDR1 is SGHTA and CDR2 FQGNSA. CDR3 loop: CASSLGVVGGWETQYF. The CDR3 nucleotides read TGTGCCAGCAGCTTAGGGGTGGTAGGGGGCTGGGAGACCCAGTACTTC.

The J gene is TRBJ2-7, the V gene TRBV5-1; perhaps TRBD1 as D (7 bases). CDR3 length: 15 residues. Germline assignment: CDR1 SGHRS and CDR2 YFSETQ. V was cut by 1 base and J by 6 bases, with 17 bases left in between. The CDR3 loop reads CASSLSQGGKGEQYF. CDR3 nucleotide sequence: TGCGCCAGCAGCTTGAGCCAGGGGGGTAAAGGCGAGCAGTACTTC.

The rearrangement joins TRBV6-4 to TRBJ2-1; no definite D call. Germline CDR1 is MRHNA and CDR2 is SNTAGT. This CDR3 is built from 14 residues. V was trimmed by 7 bases and J by 8 bases, leaving 18 bases between them. The CDR3 region is CASIGRLSKYEQFF. CDR3 bases: TGTGCCAGCATAGGCCGTCTAAGTAAATATGAGCAGTTCTTC.

The chain has TRBV2 and TRBJ2-1; D gene ambiguous. The CDR3 is made up of 13 amino acids. V dropped 2 bases and J dropped 4 bases, with 6 bases sitting between them. The germline V gene encodes CDR1 SNHLY and CDR2 FYNNEI. The DNA of the CDR3 is TGTGCCAGCAGTGAATCTTTTTACAATGAGCAGTTCTTC. The encoded protein is CASSESFYNEQFF.

The genes are TRBV5-6 and TRBJ2-2; D is undetermined. The CDR3 contains 13 residues. V lost 5 bases and J 8 bases, leaving 13 bases between the germline ends. CDR1 is SGHDT, CDR2 YYEEEE, per germline. DNA for the CDR3: TGTGCCAGCAGTCAAATATTAGAGGGGGAGCTGTTTTTT. Its protein product is CASSQILEGELFF.

V is TRBV6-5 and J is TRBJ1-1; D gene ambiguous. Between the trimmed V and J ends, which lost 1 base and 0 bases, there was a span of 12 bases. The germline gives CDR1 MNHEY, CDR2 SVGAGI. The CDR3 totals 16 residues. CDR3 amino acids: CASSYWTQQLNTEAFF. The CDR3 coding sequence is TGTGCCAGCAGTTACTGGACTCAGCAGTTGAACACTGAAGCTTTCTTT.

The V call is TRBV25-1, the J call TRBJ1-3; D remains unclear. Germline CDR1 MGHDK, CDR2 SYGVNS. The CDR3 covers 13 residues. Trimming took 0 bases from V and 9 from J, leaving 9 bases between them. CDR3 DNA: TGTGCCAGCAGTGAATATGGAGAGGGCACCATATATTTT. This translates into CASSEYGEGTIYF.

The V and J genes are TRBV7-9 and TRBJ2-7; a weak D match, TRBD2 (5 bases). This CDR3 has 16 amino acids. Germline V gene lookup returns CDR1 SEHNR and CDR2 FQNEAQ (reference sequence). The ends were cut back, 4 bases at V and 1 base at J, with 17 bases in the middle. The CDR3 DNA reads as TGTGCCAGCAGCTCGGTGGTCGGATGGACTTCCTACGAGCAGTACTTC. Protein product: CASSSVVGWTSYEQYF.

This chain connects TRBV6-5 to TRBJ1-2; TRBD1 agrees at 7 bases. Trimming cost V 6 bases and J 4 bases; bases outside gene matches: 8. The CDR3 sequence is 14 residues long. Germline-derived CDR1 and CDR2 are MNHEY and SVGAGI. The CDR3 sequence is CASRAGTAIYGYTF. The CDR3, as DNA: TGTGCCAGCAGAGCCGGGACAGCGATCTATGGCTACACCTTC.

This chain connects TRBV27 to TRBJ1-3; no firm D call. There are 13 residues in the CDR3. Germline V gene sequence: CDR1 MNHEY, CDR2 SMNVEV (reference sequence). The germline V and J ends were trimmed by 5 bases and 4 bases, with 9 bases remaining between them. The CDR3 nucleotides read TGTGCCAGCAGTCTACTCGCCGGAAACACCATATATTTT. It yields the protein CASSLLAGNTIYF.

Here the CDR3 reads CSVVKQEETQYF. The CDR3 coding sequence is TGCAGCGTTGTAAAACAGGAAGAGACCCAGTACTTC. This rearrangement joins TRBV29-1 to TRBJ2-5; D perhaps matches TRBD1 (5 bases). V gave up 4 bases and J gave up 3 bases, with 9 bases separating them. This CDR3 region has 12 residues. CDR1 SQVTM and CDR2 ANQGSEA come from the germline V gene. Together with reference TRBV29-1 and TRBJ2-5, the CDR3 gives the full variable domain: SAVISQKPSRDICQRGTSLTIQCQVDSQVTMMFWYRQQPGQSLTLIATANQGSEATYESGFVIDKFPISRPNLTFSTLTVSNMSPEDSSIYLCSVVKQEETQYFGPGTRLLVL.

CDR3 region: CASSLRSGQPQHF. The DNA of the CDR3 is TGTGCCAGCAGTTTGAGGTCCGGGCAGCCCCAGCATTTT. The V call is TRBV28, the J call TRBJ1-5; D uncertain. Trimming shortened V by 3 bases and J by 7 bases, and 10 bases separated the two germline ends. The CDR3 length is 13 residues. Germline lookup yields CDR1 MDHEN and CDR2 SYDVKM.

The V call is TRBV19, the J call TRBJ1-1; D is possibly TRBD1 (5 bases). Trimming cost V 3 bases and J 1 base, with 12 bases left between them. Germline V CDR1 and CDR2: LNHDA, SQIVND (reference sequence). There are 15 residues in the CDR3. CDR3 in amino acids: CASSMWGPTNTEAFF. The CDR3 region has the DNA TGTGCCAGTAGTATGTGGGGACCGACGAACACTGAAGCTTTCTTT.

The chain combines TRBV7-9 with TRBJ2-1, with D hard to call. Germline V gives CDR1 SEHNR, CDR2 FQNEAQ (reference sequence). Trimming removed 3 bases from V and 1 base from J, with 13 bases in between. The CDR3 is made up of 16 amino acids. The CDR3 DNA reads as TGTGCCAGCAGCTTGGGTAACGGGCATTCCTACAATGAGCAGTTCTTC. It yields the protein CASSLGNGHSYNEQFF.

The chain links TRBV21-1 to TRBJ2-7; no check of the table's D call, TRBD2, against the DNA was made. TRBV21-1 is a documented pseudogene. This CDR3 has 15 amino acids. CDR3 sequence: CASSNWTSVGLEQYF. CDR3 nucleotide sequence: TGTGCCAGCAGCAACTGGACTAGCGTAGGTCTTGAGCAGTACTTC.

CDR3 sequence reads: CASSAQGDFNPSGNTIYF. The CDR3 DNA reads as TGTGCCAGCAGCGCGCAGGGGGACTTCAATCCCTCTGGAAACACCATATATTTT. This chain uses TRBV9 with TRBJ1-3, with TRBD1 matching 7 bases. V lost 3 bases to trimming and J lost 0 bases; unmatched junction nucleotides: 12. Germline CDR1 is SGDLS and CDR2 is YYNGEE. CDR3 length: 18 residues.

The rearrangement uses TRBV28 and TRBJ2-5; 8 bases align to TRBD2. The end of the DNA is better explained by TRBJ2-7, so the J call may be wrong. The CDR3 contains 15 residues. Germline values: CDR1 MDHEN, CDR2 SYDVKM. The CDR3 is CASSPLAGRVYEQYF. The DNA of the CDR3 is TGTGCCAGCAGTCCATTAGCGGGAAGGGTCTACGAGCAGTACTTC.

This chain joins TRBV28 and TRBJ1-1; D is ambiguous. The CDR3 extends over 15 amino acids. Germline loops: CDR1 MDHEN, CDR2 SYDVKM. V lost 1 base and J 4 bases, leaving 13 bases between the germline ends. The CDR3 DNA reads TGTGCCAGCAGTTTATTTAGGAACCGAGGCACTGAAGCTTTCTTT. Amino acids: CASSLFRNRGTEAFF. Full variable domain (missing parts from reference TRBV28 and TRBJ1-1): DVKVTQSSRYLVKRTGEKVFLECVQDMDHENMFWYRQDPGLGLRLIYFSYDVKMKEKGDIPEGYSVSREKKERFSLILESASTNQTSMYLCASSLFRNRGTEAFFGQGTRLTVV.

This chain uses TRBV15 with TRBJ2-6; D gene uncertain. There are 16 residues in the CDR3. The germline V gene has CDR1 LNHNV and CDR2 YYDKDF (reference sequence). V shed 1 base and J shed 0 bases, with 7 bases lying between them. CDR3 coding DNA: TGTGCCACCAGCAGAGGGAGTTACTCTGGGGCCAACGTCCTGACTTTC. Amino acid sequence: CATSRGSYSGANVLTF.

The rearrangement links TRBV6-5 to TRBJ2-1, with TRBD2 identical over 7 bases. Trimming at V came to 0 bases and at J to 10 bases, leaving 3 bases not matched to a gene. The CDR3 is 13 residues long. Germline CDR1 reads MNHEY; CDR2 reads SVGAGI. This CDR3 is CASSYSAGDEQFF. The CDR3 nucleotides read TGTGCCAGCAGTTACTCCGCGGGGGACGAGCAGTTCTTC.

V gene TRBV5-8 combines with J gene TRBJ2-7; a weak D match, TRBD1 (6 bases). The germline V and J ends were trimmed by 1 base and 0 bases, with 8 bases remaining between them. This CDR3 has 14 amino acids. CDR1 SGHTS and CDR2 YDEGEE come from the germline V gene. CDR3 protein: CASSLTGTSYEQYF. CDR3 sequence (DNA): TGTGCCAGCAGCTTGACAGGGACCTCCTACGAGCAGTACTTC.

V and J are TRBV9 and TRBJ2-1; 8 nucleotides match TRBD2. Germline V gives CDR1 SGDLS, CDR2 YYNGEE. This CDR3 is 16 amino acids long. J lost 1 base, V lost 3 bases, and 6 bases had no gene match. Written as DNA, the CDR3 is TGTGCCAGCAGCGCTTCTAGCGGGTTTTCCTACAATGAGCAGTTCTTC. It specifies CASSASSGFSYNEQFF. Full variable domain (missing parts from reference TRBV9 and TRBJ2-1): DSGVTQTPKHLITATGQRVTLRCSPRSGDLSVYWYQQSLDQGLQFLIQYYNGEERAKGNILERFSAQQFPDLHSELNLSSLELGDSALYFCASSASSGFSYNEQFFGPGTRLTVL.

The rearrangement links TRBV4-1 to TRBJ2-7; D remains unclear. V lost 3 bases and J 0 bases, leaving 6 bases between the germline ends. The V gene's germline CDR1 is MGHRA and CDR2 YSYEKL. The CDR3 sequence is 13 residues long. CDR3 loop: CASSQGGSYEQYF. The DNA for the CDR3 is TGCGCCAGCAGCCAGGGCGGCTCCTACGAGCAGTACTTC.